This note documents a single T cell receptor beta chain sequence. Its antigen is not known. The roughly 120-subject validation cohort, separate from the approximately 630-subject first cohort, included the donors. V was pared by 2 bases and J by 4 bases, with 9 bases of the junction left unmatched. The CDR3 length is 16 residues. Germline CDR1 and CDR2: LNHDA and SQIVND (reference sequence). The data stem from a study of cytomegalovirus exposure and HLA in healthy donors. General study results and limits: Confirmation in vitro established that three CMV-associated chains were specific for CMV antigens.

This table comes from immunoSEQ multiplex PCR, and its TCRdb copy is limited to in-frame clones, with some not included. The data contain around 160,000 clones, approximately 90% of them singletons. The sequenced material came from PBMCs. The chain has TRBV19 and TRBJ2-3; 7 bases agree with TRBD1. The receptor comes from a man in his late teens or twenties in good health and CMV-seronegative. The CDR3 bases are TGTGCCAGTAGTATAAGGCAAGGGGGCTTTGCAGATACGCAGTATTTT. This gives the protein CASSIRQGGFADTQYF.